These 29 T cell receptor beta chains originate from one sample sequenced in a study of blood T cell repertoires in COVID-19. The method was immunoSEQ multiplex PCR; TCRdb's version includes in-frame clones alone and lacks a portion of them. Among about 420,000 clones listed, around 90% were seen once. Material for sequencing was peripheral blood. The receptors derive from a man between 18 and 35 years old with COVID-19, enrolled during active disease.

The J gene is TRBJ2-1, the V gene TRBV5-1; D gene uncertain. Germline-derived CDR1 and CDR2 are SGHRS and YFSETQ. The V end was cut by 0 bases, the J end by 6 bases, with 10 bases between. CDR3 length: 14 residues. As DNA, the CDR3 is TGCGCCAGCAGCTTGGATTGGCAGGTCAATGAGCAGTTCTTC. It encodes CASSLDWQVNEQFF.

The chain has TRBV24-1 and TRBJ2-2; TRBD2 agrees at 10 bases. With V trimmed by 4 bases and J by 8 bases, 9 bases remained unmatched. The CDR3 runs to 16 residues. CDR1 is KGHDR and CDR2 is SFDVKD in the germline V gene. Here the CDR3 DNA reads TGTGCCACCAGTGAAAGGACTAGCGGCATAGGGGGGGAGCTGTTTTTT. This codes for CATSERTSGIGGELFF.

The chain employs TRBV16 and TRBJ2-3; 10 bases fit TRBD2. Trimming at V came to 3 bases and at J to 7 bases, leaving 10 bases not matched to a gene. CDR1 and CDR2 (germline): KGHSY, FQNENV. This CDR3 contains 16 residues. In nucleotides, the CDR3 is TGTGCCAGCAGCCACCCCAGGACTAGCGGAGGGTATACGCAGTATTTT. This codes for CASSHPRTSGGYTQYF.

This clone was seen only once. This rearrangement joins TRBV7-9 to TRBJ1-2; 10 bases fit TRBD1. Germline V gene sequence: CDR1 SEHNR, CDR2 FQNEAQ (reference sequence). The CDR3 is 13 residues long. V was pared by 5 bases and J by 6 bases, with 3 bases of the junction left unmatched. This chain's CDR3 is CASSHGTGDGYTF. In DNA, the CDR3 is TGTGCCAGCAGCCACGGGACAGGGGATGGCTACACCTTC.

The table lists this clone with a count of one. The rearrangement uses TRBV7-2 and TRBJ1-4; D is possibly TRBD1 (5 bases). The V and J ends lost 1 base and 3 bases respectively, with 9 bases between them. The CDR3 is 15 amino acids. The germline CDR1 and CDR2 sequences are SGHTA and FQGNSA. In DNA form, the CDR3 reads TGTGCCAGCAGCTTAGGAATAGGGGCTAATGAAAAACTGTTTTTT. Translating gives CASSLGIGANEKLFF.

This clone was recorded once. This chain connects TRBV6-5 to TRBJ1-5, with D perhaps TRBD1 (5 bases). Germline-derived CDR1 and CDR2 are MNHEY and SVGAGI. Trimming stripped 11 bases from V and 4 bases from J, with 18 bases between. The CDR3 consists of 14 residues. CDR3 bases: TGTGCCGCCTCGGTGGTTCGGGGGAATCAGCCCCAGCATTTT. It codes for CAASVVRGNQPQHF.

The V call is TRBV12-3 or TRBV12-4, the J call TRBJ2-1; weak D call: TRBD2 (6 bases). The CDR3 has 13 amino acids. V lost 6 bases and J 9 bases, leaving 15 bases between the germline ends. CDR3 DNA sequence: TGTGCCAGCAGGGACGGACTACAAGTTGAGCAGTTCTTC. It encodes CASRDGLQVEQFF.

This rearrangement joins TRBV10-1 to TRBJ2-5; 9 positions agree with TRBD1. Germline V lookup: CDR1 WNHNN, CDR2 SYGVQD (reference sequence). V dropped 0 bases and J dropped 4; count of bases not matched to a gene: 9. The CDR3 consists of 17 residues. In nucleotides, the CDR3 is TGCGCCAGCAGTGAGTCGAGGACAGGGGTAATGGGAGAGACCCAGTACTTC. Protein sequence: CASSESRTGVMGETQYF.

The V gene is TRBV5-5, the J gene TRBJ2-3; 10 bases align to TRBD2. With 4 bases clipped from V and 1 base from J, the junction kept 6 bases outside the gene matches. CDR3 length: 16 residues. The V gene's germline CDR1 is SGHKS and CDR2 YYEKEE (reference sequence). The CDR3 region has the DNA TGTGCCAGCAGCCTGGGTGGGACTAGCGGCACAGATACGCAGTATTTT. This sequence encodes CASSLGGTSGTDTQYF.

The chain has TRBV5-1 and TRBJ1-1; 7 bases line up with TRBD1. Germline trimming cut 4 bases from V and 3 bases from J; bases unmatched to any gene: 6. The CDR3 spans 14 residues. CDR1 and CDR2 (germline): SGHRS, YFSETQ. The CDR3 region has the DNA TGCGCCAGCAGCAGACAGGGTGTGGACACTGAAGCTTTCTTT. It codes for CASSRQGVDTEAFF. Full variable domain (outside the CDR3, taken from reference TRBV5-1 and TRBJ1-1): KAGVTQTPRYLIKTRGQQVTLSCSPISGHRSVSWYQQTPGQGLQFLFEYFSETQRNKGNFPGRFSGRQFSNSRSEMNVSTLELGDSALYLCASSRQGVDTEAFFGQGTRLTVV.

This chain links TRBV5-4 with TRBJ2-1; tentative D call: TRBD2 (5 bases). V gave up 5 bases and J gave up 2 bases, with 11 bases separating them. CDR1 is SGHNT, CDR2 YYREEE, per germline (reference sequence). CDR3 size: 14 residues. The CDR3: CASSFGVTYNEQFF. CDR3 DNA sequence: TGTGCCAGCAGTTTCGGGGTGACCTACAATGAGCAGTTCTTC.

The genes are TRBV25-1 and TRBJ1-2; no clear D. Germline-derived CDR1 and CDR2 are MGHDK and SYGVNS. The CDR3 extends over 15 amino acids. Trimming shortened V by 6 bases and J by 6 bases, and 20 bases separated the two germline ends. CDR3 coding DNA: TGTGCCAGCAGCGCCCTCGTAGTAATGGGCCATGGCTACACCTTC. It specifies CASSALVVMGHGYTF.

The chain uses TRBV11-2 and TRBJ1-1; 10 bases line up with TRBD1. The CDR3 length is 17 residues. Per germline, CDR1 SGHAT and CDR2 FQNNGV. With 0 bases clipped from V and 2 bases from J, the junction kept 6 bases outside the gene matches. The CDR3 spells CASSLDRWTGGNTEAFF. DNA of the CDR3: TGTGCCAGCAGCTTAGATCGGTGGACAGGGGGAAACACTGAAGCTTTCTTT.

The chain carries TRBV10-2 and TRBJ2-6, with 9 bases matching TRBD1. CDR1 is WSHSY, CDR2 SAAADI, per germline. This CDR3 region has 15 residues. Trimming removed 10 bases from V and 1 base from J; junction bases left unmatched: 5. This chain's CDR3 is CATGTGTSGANVLTF. In DNA form, the CDR3 reads TGCGCCACCGGGACAGGGACTTCTGGGGCCAACGTCCTGACTTTC.

V and J are TRBV6-6 and TRBJ1-5; D remains unclear. Germline V gene lookup returns CDR1 MNHNY and CDR2 SVGAGI (reference sequence). V was pared by 6 bases and J by 3 bases, with 18 bases between. The CDR3 has 16 residues. For the CDR3, the DNA is TGTGCCAGCAGCCGATCGGCGGCGGGGTACAATCAGCCCCAGCATTTT. It encodes CASSRSAAGYNQPQHF.

This chain uses TRBV6-5 with TRBJ1-6, with 10 bases fitting TRBD1. V lost 2 bases, J lost 10 bases, and 5 bases stayed unmatched. CDR1 MNHEY and CDR2 SVGAGI come from the germline V gene. The length of the CDR3 is 15 residues. Written as DNA, the CDR3 is TGTGCCAGCAGTTACACGACAGGGGGCGGATCACCCCTCCACTTT. Translation: CASSYTTGGGSPLHF.

The CDR3 here is CASSLGMLRVYGQYF. The DNA for the CDR3 is TGTGCCAGCAGCTTGGGAATGCTCAGGGTCTACGGTCAGTACTTC. The V gene is TRBV5-8, the J gene TRBJ2-7; D might be TRBD1 (5 bases). Trimming took off 0 bases at V and 10 bases at J, with 20 bases between the two ends. CDR3 length equals 15 residues. Germline-derived CDR1 and CDR2 are SGHTS and YDEGEE.

This sequence joins TRBV5-6 and TRBJ2-3; D might be TRBD1 (5 bases). Germline CDR1 reads SGHDT; CDR2 reads YYEEEE. Trimming removed 0 bases at V and 1 base at J, with 6 bases between. The CDR3 is made up of 14 amino acids. CDR3 coding DNA: TGTGCCAGCAGCTTGGGGGGCGGCACAGATACGCAGTATTTT. Its protein product is CASSLGGGTDTQYF.

This clone showed up just once. V gene TRBV5-4 combines with J gene TRBJ2-2, with 9 bases identical to TRBD1. Germline V CDR1 and CDR2: SGHNT, YYREEE (reference sequence). The CDR3 has 15 residues. V shed 3 bases and J 4 bases; nucleotides not matched to a gene: 4. The CDR3 nucleotides are TGTGCCAGCAGCTCGGACAGGGGACGCACCGGGGAGCTGTTTTTT. It yields the protein CASSSDRGRTGELFF.

This clone was picked up a small number of times. V usage is TRBV30 and J usage is TRBJ1-2, with D possibly matching TRBD1 (5 bases). Germline CDR1 reads GTSNPN; CDR2 reads SVGIG (reference sequence). Trimming took off 8 bases at V and 12 bases at J, with 22 bases between the two ends. This CDR3 contains 12 residues. CDR3 nucleotides: TGTGCCATCAACACGGGGGGTCTCGATAACACCTTC. Its protein product is CAINTGGLDNTF.

This clone was recorded only once. The genes are TRBV5-4 and TRBJ2-2, with TRBD1 matching 9 bases. The CDR3 is 14 amino acids. The germline V gene encodes CDR1 SGHNT and CDR2 YYREEE (reference sequence). The ends lost 2 bases at V and 6 bases at J; junction bases unmatched: 2. The CDR3 is CASSFTGGPGELFF. CDR3 coding DNA: TGTGCCAGCAGCTTCACAGGGGGCCCCGGGGAGCTGTTTTTT. The complete variable domain, with remaining parts taken from reference TRBV5-4 and TRBJ2-2, reads ETGVTQSPTHLIKTRGQQVTLRCSSQSGHNTVSWYQQALGQGPQFIFQYYREEENGRGNFPPRFSGLQFPNYSSELNVNALELDDSALYLCASSFTGGPGELFFGEGSRLTVL.

The V and J genes are TRBV6-5 and TRBJ1-1, with TRBD1 matching 8 bases. CDR1 and CDR2 from the germline V gene are MNHEY and SVGAGI. The V gene end was trimmed by 5 bases and the J gene end by 3 bases; junction bases not matched to a gene: 8. This CDR3 region has 15 residues. CDR3 sequence: CASSRSGGADTEAFF. CDR3 in DNA: TGTGCCAGCAGTCGCTCAGGGGGCGCGGACACTGAAGCTTTCTTT.

The chain is built from TRBV24-1 and TRBJ2-3, with 11 bases matching TRBD2. CDR3 length: 16 residues. Germline lookup yields CDR1 KGHDR and CDR2 SFDVKD. Germline trimming cut 5 bases from V and 3 bases from J; bases unmatched to any gene: 6. CDR3 bases: TGTGCCACCAGTGCCCATAGCGGGAGGGGGACAGATACGCAGTATTTT. It encodes CATSAHSGRGTDTQYF.

The genes are TRBV6-5 and TRBJ1-2, with 7 bases fitting TRBD1. The CDR3 sequence is 16 residues long. V lost 4 bases to trimming and J lost 4 bases; unmatched junction nucleotides: 12. The V gene's germline CDR1 is MNHEY and CDR2 SVGAGI. The CDR3 loop reads CASSSNHRGGVYGYTF. The CDR3 DNA reads TGTGCCAGCAGTTCAAATCACAGGGGTGGGGTCTATGGCTACACCTTC.

This clone appeared once. This chain connects TRBV11-2 to TRBJ1-2; D possibly corresponds to TRBD1 (5 bases). Per the germline V gene, CDR1 is SGHAT and CDR2 is FQNNGV. The V end lost 1 base, the J end lost 7 bases, and 7 bases lay between the germline ends. This CDR3 spans 12 amino acids. The CDR3 nucleotides read TGTGCCAGCAGCTTAGTCAGGGCTGGCTACACCTTC. Translated, it gives CASSLVRAGYTF.

This clone was seen just once. The gene calls are TRBV7-6 and TRBJ2-5; 10 bases are a match to TRBD2. The CDR3 covers 15 residues. V was clipped by 2 bases and J by 5 bases; unmatched bases: 5. The V gene's germline CDR1 is SGHVS and CDR2 FNYEAQ. Here the CDR3 DNA reads TGTGCCAGCAGCTTACGGCTAGCGGGGGTTGAGACCCAGTACTTC. Translating it yields CASSLRLAGVETQYF.

The chain uses TRBV6-6 and TRBJ1-5; D might be TRBD1 (6 bases). In germline, CDR1 is MNHNY, CDR2 SVGAGI (reference sequence). The CDR3 spans 18 residues. V lost 5 bases to trimming and J lost 0 bases, with 20 bases between them. This CDR3 reads CASSRGFSGDNSNQPQHF. As DNA, the CDR3 is TGTGCCAGCAGTCGAGGGTTTTCAGGGGACAATAGCAATCAGCCCCAGCATTTT.

The V gene is TRBV24-1, the J gene TRBJ2-2; perhaps TRBD1 as D (5 bases). The germline V gene encodes CDR1 KGHDR and CDR2 SFDVKD. The V gene lost 4 bases and the J gene lost 5 bases, with 10 bases spanning the gap. The CDR3 totals 14 residues. DNA of the CDR3: TGTGCCACCAGTGACACCCGACAGACCGGGGAGCTGTTTTTT. Encoded protein: CATSDTRQTGELFF.

CDR3 protein: CASSLAGFISTDTQYF. For the CDR3, the DNA is TGTGCCAGCAGCTTGGCAGGGTTCATTAGCACAGATACGCAGTATTTT. This chain links TRBV5-5 with TRBJ2-3, with a weak D call TRBD1 (5 bases). Germline loops: CDR1 SGHKS, CDR2 YYEKEE (reference sequence). The CDR3 length is 16 residues. Trimming removed 0 bases from V and 0 bases from J, with 11 bases in between.